This T cell receptor (beta chain) stems from a study of blood T cell repertoires in COVID-19. Study at large: COVID-19 samples from acute and convalescent phases originated in the United States, Italy and Spain. T cells, B-cell-depleted T cells, or PBMCs provided the cDNA or gDNA that served as material.

CDR1 and CDR2 from the germline V gene are SNHLY and FYNNEI. Deletions cut 3 bases from V and 2 bases from J, with 10 bases between. There are 14 residues in the CDR3. This clone appeared a single time. The repertoire was sequenced with immunoSEQ multiplex PCR; TCRdb's copy has only in-frame clones and lacks some. The sample has 200,000 to 300,000 clones, roughly 88% seen once. This receptor was obtained from a man aged 35 to 55 who had recovered from COVID-19. Sequencing used peripheral blood. This rearrangement joins TRBV2 to TRBJ2-5; D unresolved. CDR3 bases: TGTGCCAGCAGTGATGGCGGCTTTCAAGAGACCCAGTACTTC. Translating gives CASSDGGFQETQYF.